The 25 T cell receptor beta chains below were found in one sample sequenced in a study of blood T cell repertoires in COVID-19. This table comes from immunoSEQ multiplex PCR, and its TCRdb copy is limited to in-frame clones, with some not included. Among 37,000 or so clones listed, around four fifths were seen once. The source material was peripheral blood. The receptor source for this set is a man in his sixties with acute or convalescent COVID-19.

The chain carries TRBV6-5 and TRBJ1-1; 10 bases agree with TRBD1. The V gene end was trimmed by 6 bases and the J gene end by 2 bases; junction bases not matched to a gene: 3. This CDR3 region has 14 residues. In germline, CDR1 is MNHEY, CDR2 SVGAGI. CDR3 protein: CASSGDRGNTEAFF. CDR3 bases: TGTGCCAGCAGCGGGGACAGGGGAAACACTGAAGCTTTCTTT.

This rearrangement joins TRBV7-8 to TRBJ2-5, with a weak D call TRBD1 (6 bases). Trimming removed 5 bases at V and 1 base at J, with 14 bases between. There are 15 residues in the CDR3. Germline V gene sequence: CDR1 SGHVS, CDR2 FQNEAQ. The CDR3 region is CASSPTGESQETQYF. CDR3 in DNA: TGTGCCAGCAGCCCGACAGGCGAAAGCCAAGAGACCCAGTACTTC.

The rearrangement links TRBV6-1 to TRBJ2-5; 11 bases align to TRBD2. This CDR3 contains 16 residues. The junction had 8 bases not matched to a gene; V was cut back by 3 bases and J by 5 bases. Germline V gene lookup returns CDR1 MNHNS and CDR2 SASEGT. CDR3 nucleotide sequence: TGTGCCAGCAGTGAGTTGTTAGCGGGAGGGCGTGAGACCCAGTACTTC. This gives the protein CASSELLAGGRETQYF.

In its sample, this clone was seen once. The genes are TRBV28 and TRBJ2-6, with TRBD1 matching over 9 bases. The V gene end was trimmed by 0 bases and the J gene end by 2 bases; junction bases not matched to a gene: 5. CDR1 and CDR2 (germline): MDHEN, SYDVKM. The CDR3 spans 18 residues. In DNA form, the CDR3 reads TGTGCCAGCAGTTTATGGACACAGGGGGCGGCTGGGGCCAACGTCCTGACTTTC. Its protein is CASSLWTQGAAGANVLTF.

The J gene is TRBJ1-5, the V gene TRBV6-2 or TRBV6-3; possible D gene TRBD1, 6 bases. The CDR3 consists of 16 residues. V dropped 2 bases and J dropped 7 bases, with 18 bases sitting between them. Per the germline V gene, CDR1 is MNHEY and CDR2 is SVGEGT. CDR3 protein: CASSYGGGYFGQPQHF. Written as DNA, the CDR3 is TGTGCCAGCAGTTACGGGGGGGGCTACTTTGGCCAGCCCCAGCATTTT.

The V call is TRBV28, the J call TRBJ2-7, with 7 bases fitting TRBD1. CDR1 is MDHEN, CDR2 SYDVKM, per germline. The CDR3 is 14 amino acids. V shed 6 bases and J 1 base; nucleotides not matched to a gene: 6. This CDR3 is CASRHLGQSYEQYF. CDR3 coding DNA: TGTGCCAGCAGGCACCTGGGACAGTCCTACGAGCAGTACTTC. Combining the CDR3 with reference TRBV28 and TRBJ2-7 gives the whole variable domain DVKVTQSSRYLVKRTGEKVFLECVQDMDHENMFWYRQDPGLGLRLIYFSYDVKMKEKGDIPEGYSVSREKKERFSLILESASTNQTSMYLCASRHLGQSYEQYFGPGTRLTVT.

The gene calls are TRBV28 and TRBJ1-3; TRBD1 might be the D (5 bases). The germline V gene has CDR1 MDHEN and CDR2 SYDVKM. This CDR3 has 17 residues. The V end was cut by 3 bases, the J end by 0 bases, with 15 bases between. The CDR3 region has the DNA TGTGCCAGCAGTTTCCCAGGGCTTCCGAGCTCTGGAAACACCATATATTTT. The encoded protein is CASSFPGLPSSGNTIYF.

In this sample, this clone turned up once. The rearrangement links TRBV7-2 to TRBJ2-3, with TRBD1 matching over 7 bases. The CDR3 runs to 15 residues. Losses at the gene ends were 5 bases for V and 1 base for J; bases not matched to a gene: 6. From germline, CDR1 is SGHTA and CDR2 FQGNSA. The DNA of the CDR3 is TGTGCCAGCAGCGGACGTACAGGGGGCACAGATACGCAGTATTTT. Translating it yields CASSGRTGGTDTQYF.

This chain connects TRBV27 to TRBJ1-5; possible D gene TRBD1, 6 bases. The CDR3 extends over 15 amino acids. The V and J ends lost 1 base and 3 bases respectively, with 10 bases between them. The germline V gene encodes CDR1 MNHEY and CDR2 SMNVEV (reference sequence). The CDR3 reads CASSLFRDTNQPQHF. The CDR3 bases are TGTGCCAGCAGTTTATTCCGGGACACCAATCAGCCCCAGCATTTT.

This clone is deemed medium-sized (0.01 to 0.1%). The V gene is TRBV6-5, the J gene TRBJ2-3; 10 nucleotides agree with TRBD1. CDR1 is MNHEY, CDR2 SVGAGI, per germline. This CDR3 region has 15 residues. After removal of 2 bases from V and 5 bases from J, the junction contained 4 bases not matched to a gene. The CDR3 protein is CASSYGDRGRDTQYF. CDR3 sequence (DNA): TGTGCCAGCAGTTACGGGGACAGGGGAAGAGATACGCAGTATTTT.

In the case of this clone: The junction shows a germline mismatch at one end, possibly a read error. Within the sample, other DNA sequences also encode this same CDR3. The genes are TRBV7-9 and TRBJ1-1; 9 nucleotides match TRBD1. The CDR3 contains 13 residues. CDR1 SEHNR and CDR2 FQNEAQ come from the germline V gene (reference sequence). The CDR3 DNA is TGTGCTAGCAGAGAGGACAGGGGTCCTGAAGCTTTCTTT. Its translation is CASREDRGPEAFF.

CDR3 amino acids: CASSSAAGTTDTQYF. CDR3 coding DNA: TGTGCCAGCAGCTCGGCGGCGGGAACCACAGATACGCAGTATTTT. The rearrangement joins TRBV5-4 to TRBJ2-3; D is perhaps TRBD2 (6 bases). Between the trimmed V and J ends, which lost 3 bases and 2 bases, there was a span of 13 bases. The CDR3 contains 15 residues. Looked up from germline, CDR1 is SGHNT and CDR2 is YYREEE (reference sequence).

V gene TRBV20-1 combines with J gene TRBJ2-2, with a tentative D call TRBD2 (6 bases). With 5 bases removed from V and 6 bases from J, the gap between germline ends came to 7 bases. CDR3 length: 11 amino acids. Germline loops: CDR1 DFQATT, CDR2 SNEGSKA (reference sequence). The CDR3 is CSAASAGELFF. As DNA, the CDR3 is TGCAGTGCTGCTAGCGCCGGGGAGCTGTTTTTT.

This chain joins TRBV6-5 and TRBJ1-5, with TRBD1 matching 7 bases. CDR3 size: 15 residues. Germline V gene lookup returns CDR1 MNHEY and CDR2 SVGAGI. Trimming took 8 bases from V and 2 from J; bases not matched to a gene: 9. The CDR3 spells CASQPNRGGNQPQHF. DNA of the CDR3: TGTGCCAGCCAACCGAACAGGGGCGGCAATCAGCCCCAGCATTTT.

The V call is TRBV5-5, the J call TRBJ2-7, with D perhaps TRBD1 (6 bases). Germline CDR1 reads SGHKS; CDR2 reads YYEKEE (reference sequence). V was trimmed by 0 bases and J by 3 bases, leaving 7 bases between them. This CDR3 has 13 amino acids. The CDR3 DNA reads TGTGCCAGCAGCTTGGGAGGGGGCTACGAGCAGTACTTC. Protein product: CASSLGGGYEQYF.

The chain is built from TRBV10-3 and TRBJ2-2, with 7 bases identical to TRBD2. The germline V gene has CDR1 ENHRY and CDR2 SYGVKD. The trim removed 9 bases at V and 3 bases at J, leaving 7 bases unmatched. The CDR3 sequence is 14 residues long. The CDR3 DNA reads TGTGCCATTGGCGGGAGAGGGGACACCGGGGAGCTGTTTTTT. Amino acids: CAIGGRGDTGELFF.

This rearrangement joins TRBV9 to TRBJ2-2; a weak D match, TRBD2 (6 bases). V was trimmed by 4 bases and J by 0 bases, leaving 19 bases between them. The CDR3 loop spans 18 amino acids. CDR1 is SGDLS and CDR2 is YYNGEE in the germline V gene. CDR3 protein: CASSPTGGGRPNTGELFF. CDR3 DNA sequence: TGTGCCAGCAGCCCCACTGGTGGGGGGAGGCCGAACACCGGGGAGCTGTTTTTT.

The J gene is TRBJ2-3, the V gene TRBV7-7, with 9 nucleotides matching TRBD2. Looked up from germline, CDR1 is SSHAT and CDR2 is FNYEAQ (reference sequence). Trimming removed 5 bases from V and 5 bases from J; junction bases left unmatched: 8. The CDR3 extends over 15 amino acids. CDR3 coding DNA: TGTGCCAGCAGCCCTGGGCTAGCGGGACAAGATACGCAGTATTTT. Amino acid sequence: CASSPGLAGQDTQYF.

The CDR3 protein is CASSQSDISYEQYF. The CDR3 DNA reads TGCGCCAGCAGCCAAAGCGATATCTCCTACGAGCAGTACTTC. The chain carries TRBV4-1 and TRBJ2-7; D remains unclear. Trimming took off 2 bases at V and 0 bases at J, with 8 bases between the two ends. This CDR3 spans 14 amino acids. Germline V CDR1 and CDR2: MGHRA, YSYEKL.

This clone was detected only once. V and J are TRBV18 and TRBJ1-4, with D uncertain. Germline V gene data show CDR1 as KGHSH and CDR2 as LQKENI. The CDR3 length is 14 residues. V was shortened by 3 bases and J by 1 base, with 6 bases between the two germline ends. The CDR3 here is CASSPSGTNEKLFF. CDR3 in DNA: TGTGCCAGCTCACCGTCGGGAACTAATGAAAAACTGTTTTTT.

This chain connects TRBV13 to TRBJ2-7; 7 bases align to TRBD2. Losses at the gene ends were 4 bases for V and 2 bases for J; bases not matched to a gene: 5. Per the germline V gene, CDR1 is PRHDT and CDR2 is FYEKMQ (reference sequence). This CDR3 region has 14 residues. The CDR3 loop is CASSSGTTPYEQYF. The DNA of the CDR3 is TGTGCCAGCAGCTCAGGGACTACCCCCTACGAGCAGTACTTC.

This clone showed up just a few times. The CDR3 is CAISEPPRGYSGGNTIYF. The DNA for the CDR3 is TGTGCCATCAGTGAGCCCCCCCGGGGTTACAGCGGCGGAAACACCATATATTTT. V gene TRBV10-3 combines with J gene TRBJ1-3; no firm D call. CDR1 and CDR2 (germline): ENHRY, SYGVKD. The V gene lost 2 bases and the J gene lost 4 bases, with 21 bases spanning the gap. This CDR3 comprises 18 residues.

The chain employs TRBV5-1 and TRBJ2-7; 10 bases match TRBD1. J lost 6 bases, V lost 3 bases, and 9 bases had no gene match. Germline CDR1 SGHRS, CDR2 YFSETQ. This CDR3 spans 15 amino acids. The CDR3 loop is CASSSPGTGASEQYF. The CDR3 DNA reads as TGCGCCAGCAGCTCCCCCGGGACAGGGGCCAGCGAGCAGTACTTC. Using reference TRBV5-1 and TRBJ2-7 for the parts outside the CDR3, the full variable domain is KAGVTQTPRYLIKTRGQQVTLSCSPISGHRSVSWYQQTPGQGLQFLFEYFSETQRNKGNFPGRFSGRQFSNSRSEMNVSTLELGDSALYLCASSSPGTGASEQYFGPGTRLTVT.

The chain has TRBV9 and TRBJ1-3; D is perhaps TRBD1 (6 bases). CDR3 length: 17 residues. Germline V CDR1 and CDR2: SGDLS, YYNGEE. The V gene lost 1 base and the J gene lost 1 base, with 15 bases spanning the gap. In DNA form, the CDR3 reads TGTGCCAGCAGCGTATCCGGGGACAACTATTCTGGAAACACCATATATTTT. Protein: CASSVSGDNYSGNTIYF.

V gene TRBV6-5 combines with J gene TRBJ1-1; D not certain. The CDR3 is made up of 15 amino acids. Germline lookup yields CDR1 MNHEY and CDR2 SVGAGI. V was trimmed by 8 bases and J by 4 bases, leaving 20 bases between them. The CDR3 region is CASPRPKGLSTEAFF. The CDR3, as DNA: TGTGCCAGCCCCCGCCCAAAAGGACTGTCCACTGAAGCTTTCTTT.